This T cell receptor (beta chain) stems from a study of cytomegalovirus exposure and HLA in healthy donors. General study findings and limits: Fewer N-insertions than the roughly 670-donor mean were reportedly shown by an Asian-associated ancestry cluster in a later analysis. It was taken for granted in presence/absence analyses that sequencing depth across donors was roughly uniform. Indistinguishable V segments, including TRBV6-2 and TRBV6-3, were excluded.

A note on this clone: Its antigen remains unidentified.

Vbeta (60) and Jbeta (13) primers were used in the PCR. Some clones are missing from TCRdb's copy, which holds only in-frame ones; the method was immunoSEQ multiplex PCR. The sample lists 150,000 to 200,000 clones; over 75% were seen once. Germline CDR1 GTSNPN, CDR2 SVGIG (reference sequence). Trimming removed 8 bases from V and 1 base from J; junction bases left unmatched: 3. CDR3 length equals 13 residues. The rearrangement links TRBV30 to TRBJ2-2; 8 bases line up with TRBD1. Input material: PBMCs. This clonotype was sampled from a girl less than two years old in good health and CMV-seronegative. In DNA form, the CDR3 reads TGTGCCGGAGACAGGGGGAACACCGGGGAGCTGTTTTTT. Protein product: CAGDRGNTGELFF.